This is a list of T cell receptor beta chains from one sample in a study of cytomegalovirus exposure and HLA in healthy donors. Produced via immunoSEQ multiplex PCR; TCRdb's table is partial and in-frame only. This sample's table reports fewer than 85,000 clones. The specimen sequenced was PBMCs. The receptors originated from a woman aged 40 to 55 in good health and CMV-seropositive. CDR3s include the opening cysteine and the closing phenylalanine or tryptophan. The order of the fields is CDR3 length, V gene, CDR3 protein.

length: 16
V: TRBV9
CDR3: CASSAPGGQWGNTIYF

length: 13
V: TRBV28
CDR3: CASSLRQTGEQYF

length: 16
V: TRBV18
CDR3: CASSPLPDRTNYGYTF

length: 15
V: TRBV5-6
CDR3: CASSSGTRYQETQYF

length: 15
V: TRBV11-1
CDR3: CASSSLTGSNTEAFF

length: 14
V: TRBV7-8
CDR3: CASSADRENTEAFF

length: 15
V: TRBV15
CDR3: CATSRDGTHYETQYF

length: 15
V: TRBV9
CDR3: CASSVGFSGTYEQYF

length: 17
V: TRBV4-3
CDR3: CASSQADSSGGADTQYF

length: 15
V: TRBV7-9
CDR3: CASSLDRGNYNEQFF

length: 17
V: TRBV9
CDR3: CASSPRVAGGHSDTQYF

length: 15
V: TRBV9
CDR3: CASSVVQGQYNEQFF

length: 15
V: TRBV5-4
CDR3: CASSLDGGGTDTQYF

length: 17
V: TRBV10-3
CDR3: CAISEMASGSGFNEQFF

length: 17
V: TRBV15
CDR3: CATSRSGLLSGANVLTF

length: 14
V: TRBV7-2
CDR3: CASSYLTPNTEAFF

length: 22
V: TRBV5-1
CDR3: CASSVRTSGRVQGVRSYNEQFF

length: 19
V: TRBV5-1
CDR3: CASSLDLAGPIFGTDTQYF

length: 15
V: TRBV6-5
CDR3: CASSYSGEGVVRLFF

length: 15
V: TRBV10-3
CDR3: CAIDVALSSYNEQFF

length: 15
V: TRBV7-2
CDR3: CASSPGLAGGLEQFF

length: 14
V: TRBV19
CDR3: CASSIREGIDTQYF

length: 18
V: TRBV5-1
CDR3: CASSLGDLRRGTHNEQFF

length: 15
V: TRBV19
CDR3: CASSILAGDTDTQYF

length: 19
V: TRBV6-4
CDR3: CASSPGTSGPLETHNEQFF

length: 15
V: TRBV19
CDR3: CASSIRGLQQETQYF

length: 13
V: TRBV6-1
CDR3: CASGSELNTEAFF

length: 22
V: TRBV19
CDR3: CASSPSLFILGEEVPNTGELFF

length: 22
V: TRBV9
CDR3: CASSVPSAWGGPLISGANVLTF

length: 14
V: TRBV9
CDR3: CASSVGQGGDEQYF

length: 13
V: TRBV5-1
CDR3: CASSLEGGQPQHF

length: 12
V: TRBV10-1
CDR3: CAKDKAHYGYTF

length: 15
V: TRBV7-2
CDR3: CASSTDRAQSGEQFF

length: 15
V: TRBV6-4
CDR3: CASSAGGLGNSPLHF

length: 15
V: TRBV7-2
CDR3: CASSLASMWNTEAFF

length: 14
V: TRBV7-6
CDR3: CASSLVPRSGELFF

length: 16
V: TRBV19
CDR3: CASAPLGARSTGELFF

length: 11
V: TRBV20-1
CDR3: CSASFGSEAFF

length: 16
V: TRBV4-1
CDR3: CASSQDWGQSYNEQFF

length: 17
V: TRBV2
CDR3: CASSEGDTAPGANVLTF

length: 17
V: TRBV9
CDR3: CASSVKPSGGLTGELFF

length: 17
V: TRBV7-3
CDR3: CASSFQGETLGANVLTF

length: 14
V: TRBV19
CDR3: CASSIRGQTDTQYF

length: 15
V: TRBV11-3
CDR3: CASSKLGTSQETQYF

length: 14
V: TRBV7-9
CDR3: CASSLSAAQETQYF

length: 14
V: TRBV19
CDR3: CASSDPIRRHGYTF

length: 11
V: TRBV30
CDR3: CAWGTANTQYF

length: 14
V: TRBV28
CDR3: CASSFQGLNEKLFF

length: 15
V: TRBV15
CDR3: CATSRDLGAAYEQYF